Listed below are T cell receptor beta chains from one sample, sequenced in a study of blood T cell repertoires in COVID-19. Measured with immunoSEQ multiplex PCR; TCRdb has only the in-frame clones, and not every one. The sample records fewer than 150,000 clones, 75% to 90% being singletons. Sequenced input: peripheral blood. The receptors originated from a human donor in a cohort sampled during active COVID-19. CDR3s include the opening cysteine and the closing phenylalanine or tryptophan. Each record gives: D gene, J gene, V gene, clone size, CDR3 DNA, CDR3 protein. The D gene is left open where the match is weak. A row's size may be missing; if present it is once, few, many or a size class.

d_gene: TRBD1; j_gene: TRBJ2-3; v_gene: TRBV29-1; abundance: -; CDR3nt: TGCAGCGTTAGTTTCGGACAGGGAAAGGGCTTCTCAGATACGCAGTATTTT; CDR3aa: CSVSFGQGKGFSDTQYF
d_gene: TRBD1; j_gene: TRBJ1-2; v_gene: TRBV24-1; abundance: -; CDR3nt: TGTGCCACCAGTGATTGGACAGGGTCCGGTGGCTACACCTTC; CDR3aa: CATSDWTGSGGYTF
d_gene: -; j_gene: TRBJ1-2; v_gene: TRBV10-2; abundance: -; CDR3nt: TGCGCCAGCAAGGAGGCCGAGATCGGAGGCTACACCTTC; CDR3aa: CASKEAEIGGYTF
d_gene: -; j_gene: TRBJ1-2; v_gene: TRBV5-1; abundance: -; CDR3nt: TGCGCCAGCAGCTTGGGCAGTCCTAACTATGGCTACACCTTC; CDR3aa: CASSLGSPNYGYTF
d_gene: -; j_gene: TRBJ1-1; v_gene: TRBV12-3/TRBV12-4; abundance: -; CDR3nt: TGTGCCAGCAGTGGGCCTTACACTGAAGCTTTCTTT; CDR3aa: CASSGPYTEAFF
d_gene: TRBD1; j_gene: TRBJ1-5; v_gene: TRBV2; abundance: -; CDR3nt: TGTGCCAGCAGTGATCTACAGGGGAGTGGGTTGAGCAATCAGCCCCAGCATTTT; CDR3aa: CASSDLQGSGLSNQPQHF
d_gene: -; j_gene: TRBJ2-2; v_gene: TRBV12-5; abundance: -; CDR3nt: TGTGCTAGTGGCTCGAGATACACCGGGGAGCTGTTTTTT; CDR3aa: CASGSRYTGELFF
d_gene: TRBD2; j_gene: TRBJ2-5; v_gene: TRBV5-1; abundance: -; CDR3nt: TGCGCCAGCAGCTTGGGAGGACTAGCGGGGTCAAAGGAGACCCAGTACTTC; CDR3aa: CASSLGGLAGSKETQYF
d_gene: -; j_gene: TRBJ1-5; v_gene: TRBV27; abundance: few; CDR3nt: TGTGCCAGCAGTTACGTGGCTTCAGGGCCCCAGCATTTT; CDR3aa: CASSYVASGPQHF
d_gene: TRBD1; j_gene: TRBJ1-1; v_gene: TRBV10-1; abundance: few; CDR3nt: TGCGCCAGCAGCCCAGTGGGACAGGGCACTGAAGCTTTCTTT; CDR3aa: CASSPVGQGTEAFF
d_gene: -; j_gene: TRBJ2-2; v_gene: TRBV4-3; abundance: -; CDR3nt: TGCGCCAGCAGCCAAGATGCAGGGGCGGGCACCGGGGAGCTGTTTTTT; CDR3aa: CASSQDAGAGTGELFF
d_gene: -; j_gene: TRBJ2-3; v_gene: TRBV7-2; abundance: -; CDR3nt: TGTGCCAGCAGCTTAGGGCACGTTACAGATACGCAGTATTTT; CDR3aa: CASSLGHVTDTQYF
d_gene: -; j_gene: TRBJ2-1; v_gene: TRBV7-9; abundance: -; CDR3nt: TGTGCCAGCAGCCCTGGGACACTTAACAATGAGCAGTTCTTC; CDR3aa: CASSPGTLNNEQFF
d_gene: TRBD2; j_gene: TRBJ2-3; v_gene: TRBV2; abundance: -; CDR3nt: TGTGCCAGCAGCGATGCGGGGGGGCGAACAGATACGCAGTATTTT; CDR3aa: CASSDAGGRTDTQYF
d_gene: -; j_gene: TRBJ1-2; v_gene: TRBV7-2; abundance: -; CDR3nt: TGTGCCAGCAGCAAAAGACAAAATACCATCTATGGCTACACCTTC; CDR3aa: CASSKRQNTIYGYTF
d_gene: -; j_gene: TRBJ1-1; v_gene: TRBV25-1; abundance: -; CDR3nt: TGTGCCAGCAGTCCTACGGGATTAGACACTGAAGCTTTCTTT; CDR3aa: CASSPTGLDTEAFF
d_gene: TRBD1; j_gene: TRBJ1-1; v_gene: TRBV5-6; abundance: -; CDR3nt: TGTGCCAGCAGCAGCCTACAGGGGGCCAACACTGAAGCTTTCTTT; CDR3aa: CASSSLQGANTEAFF
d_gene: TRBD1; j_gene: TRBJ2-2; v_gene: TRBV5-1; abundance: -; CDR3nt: TGCGCCAGCAGCTTGCGCCAGGGGGCTGGCGCCGGGGAGCTGTTTTTT; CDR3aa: CASSLRQGAGAGELFF
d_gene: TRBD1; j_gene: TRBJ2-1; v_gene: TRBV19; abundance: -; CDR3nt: TGTGCCAGTACCGACAGGGGTTACTATGAGCAGTTCTTC; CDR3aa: CASTDRGYYEQFF
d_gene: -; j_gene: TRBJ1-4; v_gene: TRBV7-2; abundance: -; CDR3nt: TGTGCCAGCAGCTTAGGTGGCCGGCCCCCAGGTCAACTGTTTTTT; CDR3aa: CASSLGGRPPGQLFF
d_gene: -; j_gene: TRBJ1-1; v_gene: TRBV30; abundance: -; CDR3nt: TGTGCCTGGAGTGAGCAGGCCAGCGGTGAAGCTTTCTTT; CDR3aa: CAWSEQASGEAFF
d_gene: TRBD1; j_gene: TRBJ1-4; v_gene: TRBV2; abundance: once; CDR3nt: TGTGCCAGCAGTGAAAGGGACAGGGTCGCGGCTAATGAAAAACTGTTTTTT; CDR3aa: CASSERDRVAANEKLFF
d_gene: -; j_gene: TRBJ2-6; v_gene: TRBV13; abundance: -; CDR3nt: TGTGCCAGCAGTTTTCTCCAGGCTGGGGCCAACGTCCTGACTTTC; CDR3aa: CASSFLQAGANVLTF
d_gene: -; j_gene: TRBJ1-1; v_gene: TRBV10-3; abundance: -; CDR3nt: TGTGCCATCAGTGACCCCGATCAGGGCACTGAAGCTTTCTTT; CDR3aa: CAISDPDQGTEAFF
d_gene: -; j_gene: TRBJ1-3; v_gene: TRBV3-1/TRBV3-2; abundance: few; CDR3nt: TGTGCCAGCAGCCAAGATGAAGGGGCTTCCATATATTTT; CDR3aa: CASSQDEGASIYF
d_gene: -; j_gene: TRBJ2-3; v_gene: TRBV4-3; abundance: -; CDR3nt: TGCGCCAGCAGCCAAGATTTTGGCATCTCAGATACGCAGTATTTT; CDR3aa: CASSQDFGISDTQYF
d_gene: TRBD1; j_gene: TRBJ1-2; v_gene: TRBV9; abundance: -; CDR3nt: TGTGCCAGCAGCCAGCACCAGGACAGGGATGTCTATGGCTACACCTTC; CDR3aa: CASSQHQDRDVYGYTF
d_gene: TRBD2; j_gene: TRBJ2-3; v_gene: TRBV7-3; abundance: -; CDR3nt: TGTGCCAGCAGCCAGGCGGGGGGCTTAACAGATACGCAGTATTTT; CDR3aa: CASSQAGGLTDTQYF
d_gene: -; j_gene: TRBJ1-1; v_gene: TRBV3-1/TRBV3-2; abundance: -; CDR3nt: TGTGCCAGCAGCCGTGCGGGAAACACTGAAGCTTTCTTT; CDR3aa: CASSRAGNTEAFF
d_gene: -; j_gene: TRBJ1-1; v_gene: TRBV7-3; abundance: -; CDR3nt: TGTGCCAGCAGCGAGGGATTTTTCACTGAAGCTTTCTTT; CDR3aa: CASSEGFFTEAFF
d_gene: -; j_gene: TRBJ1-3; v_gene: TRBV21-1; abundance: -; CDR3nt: TGTGCCAGCATAGGGGACACCATATATTTT; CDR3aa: CASIGDTIYF
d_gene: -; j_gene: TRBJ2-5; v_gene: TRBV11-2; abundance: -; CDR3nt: TGTGCCAGCAGCTTAGTGGAGGGATTGGGAGTTCGGACCCAGTACTTC; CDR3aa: CASSLVEGLGVRTQYF
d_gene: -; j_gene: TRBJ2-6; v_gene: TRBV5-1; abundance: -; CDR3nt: TGCGCCAGCAGCCAGGACTATCGCCCTGGGGCCAACGTCCTGACTTTC; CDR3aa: CASSQDYRPGANVLTF
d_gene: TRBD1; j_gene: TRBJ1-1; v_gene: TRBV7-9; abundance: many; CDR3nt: TGTGCCAGCAGCTCAGGGGGACAGGGTTTCACTGAAGCTTTCTTT; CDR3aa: CASSSGGQGFTEAFF
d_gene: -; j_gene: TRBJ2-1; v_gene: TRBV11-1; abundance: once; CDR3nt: TGTGCCAGCAGCTCCCGGGTGTACAATGAGCAGTTCTTC; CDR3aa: CASSSRVYNEQFF
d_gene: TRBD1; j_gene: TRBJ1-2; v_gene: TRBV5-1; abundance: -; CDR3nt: TGCGCCAGCAGCTTGGACAGGGGGTCGGATGGCTACACCTTC; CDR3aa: CASSLDRGSDGYTF
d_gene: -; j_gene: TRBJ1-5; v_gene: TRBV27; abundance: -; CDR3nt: TGTGCCAGCAGACAGGGCAATCAGCCCCAGCATTTT; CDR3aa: CASRQGNQPQHF
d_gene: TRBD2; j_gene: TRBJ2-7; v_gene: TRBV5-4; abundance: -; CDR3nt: TGTGCCAGCAGCAGGGGACTAGCGGTCCCCTCCTACGAGCAGTACTTC; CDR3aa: CASSRGLAVPSYEQYF
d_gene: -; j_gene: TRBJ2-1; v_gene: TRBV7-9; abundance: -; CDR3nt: TGTGCCAGCAGCCCCTGGACGGGGAATGAGCAGTTCTTC; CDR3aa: CASSPWTGNEQFF
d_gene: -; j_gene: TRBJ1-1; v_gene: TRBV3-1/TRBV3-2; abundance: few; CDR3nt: TGTGCCGCCCAAGGGGTCGACACTGAAGCTTTCTTT; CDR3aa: CAAQGVDTEAFF
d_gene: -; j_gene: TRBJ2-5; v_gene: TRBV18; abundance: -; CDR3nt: TGTGCCAGCTCACCATTAGGGGAAGGAGAGACCCAGTACTTC; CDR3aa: CASSPLGEGETQYF
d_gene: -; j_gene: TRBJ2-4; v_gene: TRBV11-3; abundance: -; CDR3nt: TGTGCCAGCAGCTTAGATTCTCGGCGGGGCCAGGCCGAAAACATTCAGTACTTC; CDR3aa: CASSLDSRRGQAENIQYF
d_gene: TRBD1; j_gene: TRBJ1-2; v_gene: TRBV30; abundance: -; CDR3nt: TGTGCCTGGGGTCTAGACAGGGAAGGCTACACCTTC; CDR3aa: CAWGLDREGYTF
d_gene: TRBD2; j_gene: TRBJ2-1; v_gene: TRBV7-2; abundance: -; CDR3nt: TGTGCCAGCAGCTTGGCTAGCGGGAACAATGAGCAGTTCTTC; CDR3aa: CASSLASGNNEQFF
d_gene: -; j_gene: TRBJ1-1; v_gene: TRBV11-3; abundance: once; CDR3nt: TGTGCCAGCAGCTTAGAGGGGGGGCTGAACACTGAAGCTTTCTTT; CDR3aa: CASSLEGGLNTEAFF
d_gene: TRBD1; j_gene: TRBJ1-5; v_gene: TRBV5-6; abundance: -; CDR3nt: TGTGCCAGCAGCCTGACGACAGGGGACAATCAGCCCCAGCATTTT; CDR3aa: CASSLTTGDNQPQHF
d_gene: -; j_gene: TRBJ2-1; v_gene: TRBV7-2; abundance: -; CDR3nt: TGTGCCAGCAGTCTTTTCCAGCGGAGAAGCTCCTACAATGAGCAGTTCTTC; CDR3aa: CASSLFQRRSSYNEQFF
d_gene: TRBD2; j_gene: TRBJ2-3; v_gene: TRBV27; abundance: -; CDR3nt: TGTGCCAGCAGTCAGGGACTAGCGGGAGGTGATGCTACGCAGTATTTT; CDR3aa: CASSQGLAGGDATQYF